This is a list of T cell receptor beta chains from one sample in a study of CD8 T cells in Susac syndrome. TCRdb analysed the immunoSEQ multiplex PCR reads with MiXCR anew, one entry per CDR3 protein. The sample holds approximately 220,000 distinct CDR3 sequences, approximately 95% seen once. Sequencing was performed on CD4+ T cells from PBMCs. The source is a human donor with multiple sclerosis. The CDR3 runs from the conserved cysteine through the conserved F or W. D genes are given only for firm matches. Clone size is given for some rows only: seen once, a few or many times, or a class if the clone is expanded.

j_call clone_size v_call cdr3_length d_call cdr3_nt cdr3_aa
TRBJ2-1 . TRBV6-5 17 TRBD2 TGTGCCAGCAGTTACGGTGCTAGCGGGGGGGTCTACAATGAGCAGTTCTTC CASSYGASGGVYNEQFF
TRBJ2-3 . TRBV27 14 . TGTGCCAGCAGTTGGCCGGCTAGCACAGATACGCAGTATTTT CASSWPASTDTQYF
TRBJ1-6 . TRBV2 14 TRBD1 TGTGCCAGCAACCCGACAGGGGAGAGCTCACCCCTCCACTTT CASNPTGESSPLHF
TRBJ2-7 . TRBV11-2 14 . TGTGCCAGCAGCTTAGTCTGGGGGCCCTACGAGCAGTACTTC CASSLVWGPYEQYF
TRBJ2-1 . TRBV20-1 17 . TGCAGTGCTAGAGATTGGAATGACGATCCCAATTACAATGAGCAGTTCTTC CSARDWNDDPNYNEQFF
TRBJ2-3 few TRBV18 13 . TGTGCCAGCTCACCTAGCGGCACAGATACGCAGTATTTT CASSPSGTDTQYF
TRBJ1-1 . TRBV5-1 16 . TGCGCCAGCAGCTTGGGACCAGTAGGCCTGAACACTGAAGCTTTCTTT CASSLGPVGLNTEAFF
TRBJ1-1 . TRBV2 12 TRBD1 TGTGCCGGACAGGGGTTGAACACTGAAGCTTTCTTT CAGQGLNTEAFF
TRBJ1-1 . TRBV20-1 13 TRBD1 TGCAGTGCTTCCGGGACAGTGAACACTGAAGCTTTCTTT CSASGTVNTEAFF
TRBJ1-2 . TRBV6-5 13 TRBD1 TGTGCCAGCAGCCCGACAGGGACCTATGGCTACACCTTC CASSPTGTYGYTF